The T cell receptor delta chain described here comes from a study of Vδ1+ human thymocytes listed by TCRdb under 2018. Describing the broader study: mRNA-level TRG and TRD CDR3 repertoires of highly purified Vdelta1+ thymocytes from young children were characterised as a data resource. Validation of the multiplex-based CDR3 amplicon strategy against 5'RACE-based CDR3 amplicon generation methods had been performed previously.

Summary of the overall study and its limitations: In contrast to oligoclonal peripheral blood repertoires, thymic TRG and TRD repertoires appeared to be highly polyclonal with Gaussian CDR3 length distributions. Because unexpected Vdelta2 sequences could lead to misinterpretation of bulk repertoire data, the authors recommended using highly purified populations and single-cell validation. About 21% of thymic TRD sequences were found to be Vdelta2 (and few were Vdelta3) despite high sort purity, in contrast to peripheral blood Vdelta1+ controls. Donors did not cluster by age or sex, so the analyses were not stratified by age or sex. Many TRG clonotypes were shared between donors (up to about 7x10^3), whereas TRD repertoires were essentially private (max roughly 120 shared).

Thymic samples were depleted of alphabeta T cells, then CD3+ TCRVdelta1+ TCRVdelta2- thymocytes were FACS-sorted. The purity of the sorted Vdelta1+ thymocytes was between roughly 98% and 99.6%. Thymic specimens were obtained from several paediatric patients, aged from about 5 days to 16 months, who were undergoing corrective cardiac surgery. After the thymic tissue was dispersed, mononuclear cells were isolated using a Histopaque-1077 density gradient. The staining antibodies were anti-TCRVdelta1 clone TS8.2, anti-TCRVdelta2 clone B6, anti-CD3 clone HIT3a and anti-TCRalphabeta clone IP26. Of note for this clone: Its antigen target is currently unknown. Base qualities are not at hand, and no much larger clone is one base apart.

Compared with germline, V lacks 1 base and J lacks 5 bases; bases without a gene match: 11. CDR1 TSWWSYY and CDR2 QGS are derived from the germline V gene. The CDR3 runs 18 residues from the cysteine to the phenylalanine. Of the read, only the CDR3 DNA is kept; its 54 bases are in frame from base 1. RNA extraction was carried out with the RNeasy mini kit, and reverse transcription was then done using Superscript III. Multiplex PCR was used to generate CDR3 amplicons, with pooled V-gene forward primers and a constant-region reverse primer carrying Illumina adaptor overhangs. After gel purification, amplicons were indexed with Nextera index primers over around 8 extra PCR cycles and were then purified with AMPure XP beads. The libraries were sequenced on an Illumina MiSeq using paired-end 250 bp reads, dual indexing and an approximately 22% PhiX spike-in. In the paper's pipeline: FastQC was used to check read quality, and ea-utils fastq-join was used to merge TRG read pairs. Sequences were annotated with IMGT/HighV-QUEST, keeping only productive sequences with unambiguous V-gene assignment; clonotypes were defined by identical CDR3 sequence. For downstream analysis, VDJtools 1.1.1, tcR 2.2.3, Treemap and vegan Shannon diversity in R 3.4.4 were used. For TCRdb, the public reads were processed anew by CATT, and duplicate DNA sequences were folded into one row. The V and J calls follow TCRdb's processing rather than the paper's. The sample table shows about 53,000 delta-chain clones, and approximately 15% are seen once. The ten largest clones represent approximately 0.4% of the sample.

Recombination connected TRDV1 to TRDJ1; 12 of the junction bases match TRDD3. The source of this sequence is a girl under two years old who had congenital heart surgery. The sample was Vdelta1+ gamma-delta thymocytes from the thymus. The sample's cell subset or site label, in plain terms: FACS-sorted CD3+ TCRalphabeta- TCRVdelta1+ TCRVdelta2- thymocytes. For the CDR3, the sequence is CALGEPPRTGGYLDKLIF. The nucleotide sequence reads TGTGCTCTTGGGGAACCACCCCGTACTGGGGGATACTTGGATAAACTCATCTTT.